Presented here are 24 T cell receptor beta chains from one specimen sequenced in a study of CD8 T cells in ankylosing spondylitis. TCRdb called the 5' RACE reads again in MiXCR, with one record for every CDR3 protein. Seen here are 200,000 or so distinct CDR3 sequences, under 30% observed once, and the top ten hold about 7%. Sequencing was carried out using blood, either unsorted or a sorted T cell fraction (not recorded which). Source of these receptors: a male donor with ankylosing spondylitis or in good health (not recorded which).

The V call is TRBV19, the J call TRBJ2-3; the D gene is possibly TRBD1 (6 bases). The germline V gene encodes CDR1 LNHDA and CDR2 SQIVND (reference sequence). The CDR3 runs 14 residues. Trimming removed 6 bases from V and 0 bases from J, with 10 bases in between. CDR3 sequence: CASRTGFSTDTQYF. In DNA, the CDR3 is TGTGCCAGTAGAACAGGGTTTAGCACAGATACGCAGTATTTT.

Many counts were recorded for this clonotype. The chain joins TRBV5-1 to TRBJ2-7; 9 bases line up with TRBD1. The CDR3 consists of 14 residues. Germline CDR1 is SGHRS and CDR2 is YFSETQ. The V and J ends lost 0 bases and 6 bases, in that order; junction bases with no gene match: 4. The CDR3 sequence: CASSLEQGASEQYF. CDR3 bases: TGCGCCAGCAGCTTGGAACAGGGGGCGAGCGAGCAGTACTTC.

This clonotype was detected a few times. The V gene is TRBV6-1, the J gene TRBJ1-6; 8 nucleotides agree with TRBD1. The CDR3 is 14 amino acids. CDR1 MNHNS and CDR2 SASEGT come from the germline V gene. J was trimmed by 7 bases and V by 6 bases; bases with no gene match: 5. CDR3 loop: CASSSGGPNSPLHF. DNA of the CDR3: TGTGCCAGCAGCTCAGGGGGCCCGAATTCACCCCTCCACTTT.

J is TRBJ1-2 and V is TRBV9; D might be TRBD1 (6 bases). Germline V gives CDR1 SGDLS, CDR2 YYNGEE. Trimming took off 0 bases at V and 9 bases at J, with 18 bases between the two ends. The CDR3 is 15 amino acids. The CDR3 DNA reads as TGTGCCAGCAGCGTAGCTCAGGGGAGTATATCTAGCTACACCTTC. The encoded protein is CASSVAQGSISSYTF.

The table lists this clonotype with many counts. The V gene is TRBV29-1, the J gene TRBJ2-5, with D possibly being TRBD1 (6 bases). The CDR3 length is 14 residues. Germline assignment: CDR1 SQVTM and CDR2 ANQGSEA. V gave up 1 base and J gave up 5 bases, with 14 bases separating them. CDR3 region: CSVEVQGKGETQYF. CDR3 coding DNA: TGCAGCGTTGAAGTCCAGGGGAAAGGGGAGACCCAGTACTTC.

This clonotype was detected only a few times. The chain carries TRBV20-1 and TRBJ1-1; D perhaps matches TRBD1 (5 bases). Trimming took 6 bases from V and 7 from J, leaving 9 bases between them. Germline CDR1 and CDR2: DFQATT and SNEGSKA (reference sequence). This CDR3 contains 10 residues. CDR3 coding DNA: TGCAGTGCCTTTAGGGGTGAAGCTTTCTTT. Translated: CSAFRGEAFF.

Only a few counts were recorded for this clonotype. The gene calls are TRBV20-1 and TRBJ2-7, with 7 bases that match TRBD1. Germline V gene data show CDR1 as DFQATT and CDR2 as SNEGSKA (reference sequence). After removal of 6 bases from V and 4 bases from J, the junction contained 3 bases not matched to a gene. The CDR3 extends over 11 amino acids. The CDR3 DNA is TGCAGTGCGGGACAGCTGTACGAGCAGTACTTC. It encodes CSAGQLYEQYF.

Only a few counts were recorded for this clonotype. The chain combines TRBV20-1 with TRBJ2-3; D unresolved. Germline values: CDR1 DFQATT, CDR2 SNEGSKA (reference sequence). Between the trimmed V and J ends, which lost 5 bases and 0 bases, there was a span of 12 bases. The CDR3 contains 14 residues. CDR3: CSAYSPTSTDTQYF. The CDR3, as DNA: TGCAGTGCTTACAGTCCCACTAGCACAGATACGCAGTATTTT.

This sequence joins TRBV20-1 and TRBJ2-3; the D is unclear. There are 13 residues in the CDR3. Germline V gives CDR1 DFQATT, CDR2 SNEGSKA (reference sequence). V lost 5 bases to trimming and J lost 3 bases, with 12 bases between them. DNA of the CDR3: TGCAGTGCTTCCCCGAAGACAACAGATACGCAGTATTTT. This translates into CSASPKTTDTQYF.

This clonotype was recorded a few times. The chain uses TRBV20-1 and TRBJ2-7; possibly TRBD2 for D (5 bases). Per germline, CDR1 DFQATT and CDR2 SNEGSKA (reference sequence). Trimming shortened V by 1 base and J by 1 base, and 8 bases separated the two germline ends. The CDR3 spans 13 residues. CDR3: CSARGGSSYEQYF. CDR3 DNA: TGCAGTGCTAGAGGAGGGAGTTCCTACGAGCAGTACTTC.

This clonotype has ten or more counts. The chain carries TRBV20-1 and TRBJ2-3, with TRBD2 as a possible D gene (6 bases). The length of the CDR3 is 13 residues. Trimming removed 6 bases from V and 4 bases from J, with 14 bases in between. CDR1 and CDR2 (germline): DFQATT, SNEGSKA (reference sequence). The CDR3 DNA reads as TGCAGTGCCGAGACTAGTTCCCCAGATACGCAGTATTTT. This gives the protein CSAETSSPDTQYF.

This clonotype occurred many times. This sequence joins TRBV5-1 and TRBJ2-7; D remains ambiguous. Germline-derived CDR1 and CDR2 are SGHRS and YFSETQ. This CDR3 region has 18 residues. Trimming cost V 1 base and J 7 bases, with 27 bases left between them. The CDR3 loop reads CASSLSTANENWSWEQYF. CDR3 DNA: TGCGCCAGCAGCTTGTCCACGGCAAACGAGAATTGGTCTTGGGAGCAGTACTTC.

This clonotype was observed a few times. The V call is TRBV20-1, the J call TRBJ2-1; 12 positions agree with TRBD2. The V segment lost 1 base and the J segment 7 bases; nucleotides outside the gene matches: 17. The CDR3 consists of 19 residues. Germline CDR1 is DFQATT and CDR2 is SNEGSKA (reference sequence). CDR3 sequence (DNA): TGCAGTGCTAGAGGGGAGAGGCTAGCGGGAGGGCCGGTATATAATGAGCAGTTCTTC. Translating gives CSARGERLAGGPVYNEQFF.

The chain employs TRBV20-1 and TRBJ2-5, with D maybe TRBD1 (6 bases). Looked up from germline, CDR1 is DFQATT and CDR2 is SNEGSKA (reference sequence). The CDR3 consists of 15 residues. V gave up 4 bases and J gave up 1 base, with 16 bases separating them. The CDR3 loop reads CSATDSGQPQETQYF. For the CDR3, the DNA is TGCAGTGCTACGGACAGTGGCCAACCCCAAGAGACCCAGTACTTC.

This clonotype appeared many times. V is TRBV10-3 and J is TRBJ1-2, with a weak D call TRBD1 (5 bases). The germline CDR1 and CDR2 sequences are ENHRY and SYGVKD. V dropped 7 bases and J dropped 0 bases, with 15 bases sitting between them. This CDR3 is built from 15 residues. The chain's CDR3 is CAITEGVLPNYGYTF. The CDR3 DNA reads as TGTGCCATCACAGAAGGGGTACTTCCTAACTATGGCTACACCTTC.

The J gene is TRBJ2-1, the V gene TRBV7-8; D is uncertain. CDR1 SGHVS and CDR2 FQNEAQ come from the germline V gene. This CDR3 has 15 amino acids. V was clipped by 3 bases and J by 1 base, with 10 bases between them. The CDR3: CASSFYGLSYNEQFF. CDR3 coding DNA: TGTGCCAGCAGCTTTTACGGGCTTTCCTACAATGAGCAGTTCTTC. Full variable domain (remainder filled in from reference TRBV7-8 and TRBJ2-1): GAGVSQSPRYKVAKRGQDVALRCDPISGHVSLFWYQQALGQGPEFLTYFQNEAQLDKSGLPSDRFFAERPEGSVSTLKIQRTQQEDSAVYLCASSFYGLSYNEQFFGPGTRLTVL.

This clonotype showed up just a few times. The chain is built from TRBV5-1 and TRBJ2-3; 9 nucleotides agree with TRBD1. Unmatched junction bases numbered 2, after V lost 3 bases and J lost 0 bases. The CDR3 spans 15 residues. Germline V gene sequence: CDR1 SGHRS, CDR2 YFSETQ. The CDR3 reads CASSWDRASTDTQYF. As DNA, the CDR3 is TGCGCCAGCAGCTGGGACAGGGCTAGCACAGATACGCAGTATTTT.

This clonotype has ten or more counts. The chain employs TRBV12-3 or TRBV12-4 and TRBJ2-1; 7 nucleotides line up with TRBD1. This CDR3 comprises 16 residues. J was trimmed by 5 bases and V by 5 bases; bases with no gene match: 12. The CDR3 loop is CASSARTGVPNNEQFF. Written as DNA, the CDR3 is TGTGCCAGCAGTGCGCGAACAGGGGTCCCTAACAATGAGCAGTTCTTC.

This clonotype was counted ten times or more. CDR3 in DNA: TGTGCCAGCAGCCCTACGACCTTAGCCAAAAACATTCAGTACTTC. Protein sequence: CASSPTTLAKNIQYF. The chain is built from TRBV11-1 and TRBJ2-4; unclear D gene. V was cut by 5 bases and J by 0 bases, with 11 bases left in between. Germline CDR1 reads SGHAT; CDR2 reads FQDESV (reference sequence). This CDR3 region has 15 residues. Variable domain in full (rest from reference TRBV11-1 and TRBJ2-4): EAEVAQSPRYKITEKSQAVAFWCDPISGHATLYWYRQILGQGPELLVQFQDESVVDDSQLPKDRFSAERLKGVDSTLKIQPAELGDSAMYLCASSPTTLAKNIQYFGAGTRLSVL.

This clonotype rates as medium-sized. At one end, the junction sequence differs from germline, possibly due to a read error. The rearrangement joins TRBV5-1 to TRBJ2-7; possibly TRBD2 for D (6 bases). Germline CDR1 reads SGHRS; CDR2 reads YFSETQ. The CDR3 has 14 amino acids. Here the CDR3 reads CASSLERASYEQYF. CDR3 nucleotides: TGTGCCAGCAGCCTCGAGCGGGCCTCCTACGAGCAGTACTTC.

Ten or more counts support this clonotype. The chain recombines TRBV5-5 with TRBJ2-7, with 9 bases identical to TRBD2. Germline V gene data show CDR1 as SGHKS and CDR2 as YYEKEE (reference sequence). The CDR3 runs 15 residues. The J segment lost 2 bases and the V segment lost 4 bases, leaving 7 bases of the junction unmatched. The DNA for the CDR3 is TGTGCCAGCAGCGTAGGACTAGCGCCGACCTACGAGCAGTACTTC. It specifies CASSVGLAPTYEQYF.

This clonotype was counted only a few times. The chain couples TRBV6-5 to TRBJ1-5; 7 bases agree with TRBD1. There are 14 residues in the CDR3. The germline V gene has CDR1 MNHEY and CDR2 SVGAGI. The V and J ends lost 4 bases and 4 bases, in that order; junction bases with no gene match: 4. CDR3 loop: CASSWGTENQPQHF. The CDR3 DNA reads TGTGCCAGCAGTTGGGGGACAGAAAATCAGCCCCAGCATTTT.

Many counts were recorded for this clonotype. J is TRBJ1-1 and V is TRBV20-1, with a weak D call TRBD1 (6 bases). Germline V CDR1 and CDR2: DFQATT, SNEGSKA (reference sequence). The CDR3 has 15 residues. V was trimmed by 6 bases and J by 4 bases, leaving 21 bases between them. In DNA, the CDR3 is TGCAGTGCCTTCCAGGGGAAGGGCATTGGCACTGAAGCTTTCTTT. As protein: CSAFQGKGIGTEAFF.

This clonotype occurred many times. The chain combines TRBV20-1 with TRBJ2-2; D call uncertain. CDR1 DFQATT and CDR2 SNEGSKA come from the germline V gene (reference sequence). The CDR3 totals 12 residues. Between the trimmed V and J ends, which lost 7 bases and 3 bases, there was a span of 9 bases. In DNA, the CDR3 is TGCAGTGGTACTACCTACACCGGGGAGCTGTTTTTT. Protein product: CSGTTYTGELFF.